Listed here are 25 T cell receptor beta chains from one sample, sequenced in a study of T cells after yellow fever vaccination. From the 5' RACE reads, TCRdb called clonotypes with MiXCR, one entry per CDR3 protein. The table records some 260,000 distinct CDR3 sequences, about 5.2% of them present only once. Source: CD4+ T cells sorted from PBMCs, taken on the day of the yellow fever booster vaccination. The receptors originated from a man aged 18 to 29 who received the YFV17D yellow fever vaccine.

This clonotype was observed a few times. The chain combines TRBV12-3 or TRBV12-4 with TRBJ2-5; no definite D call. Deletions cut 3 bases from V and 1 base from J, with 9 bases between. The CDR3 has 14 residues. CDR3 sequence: CASSLIASQETQYF. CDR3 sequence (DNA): TGTGCCAGCAGTTTGATAGCCAGCCAAGAGACCCAGTACTTC.

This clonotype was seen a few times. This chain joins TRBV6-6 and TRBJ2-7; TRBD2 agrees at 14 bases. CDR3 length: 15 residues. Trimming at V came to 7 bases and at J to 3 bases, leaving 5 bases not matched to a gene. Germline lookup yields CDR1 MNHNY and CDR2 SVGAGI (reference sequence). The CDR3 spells CASTGTSGGLYEQYV. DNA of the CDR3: TGTGCCAGCACCGGGACTAGCGGGGGCCTCTACGAGCAGTACGTC.

The CDR3 nucleotides are TGTGCCAGCAGCTTGGGGGTTGACGGTGAGCAGTTCTTC. Translation gives CASSLGVDGEQFF. The chain employs TRBV11-3 and TRBJ2-1; perhaps D is TRBD1 or TRBD2 (5 bases each). V was clipped by 3 bases and J by 9 bases, with 12 bases between them. This CDR3 region has 13 residues. CDR1 SGHNT and CDR2 YENEEA come from the germline V gene.

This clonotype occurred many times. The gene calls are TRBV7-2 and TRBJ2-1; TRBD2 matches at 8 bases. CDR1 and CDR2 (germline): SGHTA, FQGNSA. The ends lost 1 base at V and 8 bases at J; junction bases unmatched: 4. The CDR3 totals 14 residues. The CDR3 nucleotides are TGTGCCAGCAGCTTAGGACTAGCGAAGGATGAGCAGTTCTTC. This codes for CASSLGLAKDEQFF.

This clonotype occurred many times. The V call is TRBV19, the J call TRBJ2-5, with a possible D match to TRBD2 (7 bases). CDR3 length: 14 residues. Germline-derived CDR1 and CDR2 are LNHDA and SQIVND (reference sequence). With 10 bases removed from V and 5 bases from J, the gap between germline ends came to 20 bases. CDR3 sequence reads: CATRGGPPLETQYF. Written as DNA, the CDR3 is TGTGCCACGAGGGGGGGGCCTCCTTTGGAGACCCAGTACTTC.

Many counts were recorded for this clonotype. CDR3: CASSFYFSGGTDTQYF. The CDR3 region has the DNA TGTGCCAGCAGCTTCTATTTTAGCGGGGGCACAGATACGCAGTATTTT. The chain is built from TRBV11-2 and TRBJ2-3, with 8 bases lining up with TRBD2. The junction had 6 bases not matched to a gene; V was cut back by 3 bases and J by 1 base. Germline assignment: CDR1 SGHAT and CDR2 FQNNGV. The CDR3 sequence is 16 residues long.

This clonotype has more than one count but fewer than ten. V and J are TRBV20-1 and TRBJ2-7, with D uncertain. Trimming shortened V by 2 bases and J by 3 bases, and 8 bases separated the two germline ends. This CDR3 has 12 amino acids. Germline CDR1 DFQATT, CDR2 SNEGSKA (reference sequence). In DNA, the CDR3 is TGCAGTGCTAGAATACAGTTCTACGAGCAGTACTTC. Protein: CSARIQFYEQYF.

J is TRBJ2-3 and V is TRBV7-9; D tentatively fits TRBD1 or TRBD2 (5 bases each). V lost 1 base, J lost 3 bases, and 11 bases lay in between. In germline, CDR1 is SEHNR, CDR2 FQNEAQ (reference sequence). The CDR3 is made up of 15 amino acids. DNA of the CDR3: TGTGCCAGCAGCTTAGTGAGGGGACGGACAGATACGCAGTATTTT. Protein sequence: CASSLVRGRTDTQYF.

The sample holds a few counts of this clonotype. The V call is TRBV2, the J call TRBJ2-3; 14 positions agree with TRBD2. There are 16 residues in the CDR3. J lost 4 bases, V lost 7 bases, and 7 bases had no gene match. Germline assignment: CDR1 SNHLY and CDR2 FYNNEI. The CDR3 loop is CASTRLAGGTADTQYF. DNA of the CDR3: TGTGCCAGCACCCGACTAGCGGGGGGGACAGCAGATACGCAGTATTTT.

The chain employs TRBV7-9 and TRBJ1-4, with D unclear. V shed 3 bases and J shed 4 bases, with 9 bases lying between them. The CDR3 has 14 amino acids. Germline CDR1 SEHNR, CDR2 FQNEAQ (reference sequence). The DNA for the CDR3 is TGTGCCAGCAGCTTCAAGGACGGTAATGAAAAACTGTTTTTT. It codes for CASSFKDGNEKLFF.

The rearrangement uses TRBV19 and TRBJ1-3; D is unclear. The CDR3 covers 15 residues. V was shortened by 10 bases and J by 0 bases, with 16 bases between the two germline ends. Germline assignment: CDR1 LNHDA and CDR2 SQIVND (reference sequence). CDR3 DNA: TGTGCCACTACTGCCGACGGTACCTCTGGAAACACCATATATTTT. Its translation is CATTADGTSGNTIYF. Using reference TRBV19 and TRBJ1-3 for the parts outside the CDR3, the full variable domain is DGGITQSPKYLFRKEGQNVTLSCEQNLNHDAMYWYRQDPGQGLRLIYYSQIVNDFQKGDIAEGYSVSREKKESFPLTVTSAQKNPTAFYLCATTADGTSGNTIYFGEGSWLTVV.

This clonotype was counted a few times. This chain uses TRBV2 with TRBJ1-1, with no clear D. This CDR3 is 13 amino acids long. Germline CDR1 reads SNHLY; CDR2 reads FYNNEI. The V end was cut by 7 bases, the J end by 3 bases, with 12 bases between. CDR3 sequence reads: CASTSGGYTEAFF. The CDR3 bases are TGTGCCAGCACCTCGGGAGGGTACACTGAAGCTTTCTTT.

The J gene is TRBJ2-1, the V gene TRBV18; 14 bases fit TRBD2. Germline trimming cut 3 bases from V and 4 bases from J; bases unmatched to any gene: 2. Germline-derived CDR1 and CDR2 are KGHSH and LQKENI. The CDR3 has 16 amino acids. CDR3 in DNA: TGTGCCAGCTCACCGGGGACTAGCGGGGGTTACAATGAGCAGTTCTTC. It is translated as CASSPGTSGGYNEQFF.

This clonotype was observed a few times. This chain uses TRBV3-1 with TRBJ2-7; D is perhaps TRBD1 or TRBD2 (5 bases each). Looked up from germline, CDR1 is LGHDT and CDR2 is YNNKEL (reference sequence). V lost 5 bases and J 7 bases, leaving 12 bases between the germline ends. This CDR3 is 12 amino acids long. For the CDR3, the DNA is TGTGCCAGCAGCTCCATGGGGGAAGAGCAGTACTTC. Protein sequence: CASSSMGEEQYF.

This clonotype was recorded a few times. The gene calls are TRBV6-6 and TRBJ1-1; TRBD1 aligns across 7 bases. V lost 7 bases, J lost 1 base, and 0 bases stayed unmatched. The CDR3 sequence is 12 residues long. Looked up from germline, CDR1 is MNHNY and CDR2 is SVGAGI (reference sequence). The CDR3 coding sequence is TGTGCCAGCAAGGGGGCGAACACTGAAGCTTTCTTT. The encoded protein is CASKGANTEAFF.

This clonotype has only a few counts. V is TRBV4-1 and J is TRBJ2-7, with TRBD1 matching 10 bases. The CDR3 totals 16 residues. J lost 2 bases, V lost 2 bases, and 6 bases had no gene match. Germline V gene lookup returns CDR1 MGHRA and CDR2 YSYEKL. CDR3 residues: CASSQWGQGKTYEQYF. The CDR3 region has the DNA TGCGCCAGCAGCCAATGGGGACAGGGGAAAACCTACGAGCAGTACTTC.

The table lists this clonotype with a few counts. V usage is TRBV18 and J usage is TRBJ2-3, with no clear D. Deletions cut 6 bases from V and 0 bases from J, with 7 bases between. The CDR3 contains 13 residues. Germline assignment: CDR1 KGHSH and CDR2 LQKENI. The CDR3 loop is CASSDASTDTQYF. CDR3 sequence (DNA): TGTGCCAGCTCCGATGCTAGCACAGATACGCAGTATTTT.

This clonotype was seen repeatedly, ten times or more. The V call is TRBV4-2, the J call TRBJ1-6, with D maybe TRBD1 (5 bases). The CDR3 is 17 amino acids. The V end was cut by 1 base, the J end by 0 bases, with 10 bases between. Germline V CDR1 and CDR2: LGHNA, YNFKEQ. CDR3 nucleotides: TGTGCCAGCAGCCAAGGACTCGACAGCTCCTATAATTCACCCCTCCACTTT. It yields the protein CASSQGLDSSYNSPLHF.

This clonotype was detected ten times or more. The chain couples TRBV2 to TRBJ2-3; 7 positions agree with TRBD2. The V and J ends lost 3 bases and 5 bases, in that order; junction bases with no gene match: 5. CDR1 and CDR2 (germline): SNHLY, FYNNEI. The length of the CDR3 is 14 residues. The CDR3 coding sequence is TGTGCCAGCAGTGAGCGGGGGAGGGGAGATACGCAGTATTTT. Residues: CASSERGRGDTQYF.

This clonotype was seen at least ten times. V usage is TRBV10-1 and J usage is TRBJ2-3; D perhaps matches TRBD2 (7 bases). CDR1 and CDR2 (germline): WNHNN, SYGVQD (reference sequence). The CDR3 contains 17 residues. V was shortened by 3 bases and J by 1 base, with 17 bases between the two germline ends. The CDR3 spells CASSEQGGAAGTDTQYF. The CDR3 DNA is TGCGCCAGCAGTGAACAAGGGGGGGCCGCTGGCACAGATACGCAGTATTTT.

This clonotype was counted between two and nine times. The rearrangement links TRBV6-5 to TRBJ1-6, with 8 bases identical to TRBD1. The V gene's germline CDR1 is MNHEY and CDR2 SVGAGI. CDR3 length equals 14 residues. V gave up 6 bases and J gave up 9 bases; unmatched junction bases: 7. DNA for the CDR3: TGTGCCAGCAGACCGGACAGGGACGCTTCACCCCTCCACTTT. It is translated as CASRPDRDASPLHF.

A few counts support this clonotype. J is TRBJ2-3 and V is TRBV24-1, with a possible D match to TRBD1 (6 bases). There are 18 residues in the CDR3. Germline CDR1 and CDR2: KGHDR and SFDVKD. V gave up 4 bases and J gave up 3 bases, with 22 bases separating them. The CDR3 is CATSDRESWGRGTDTQYF. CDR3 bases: TGTGCCACCAGTGACCGCGAGAGTTGGGGCAGGGGAACAGATACGCAGTATTTT.

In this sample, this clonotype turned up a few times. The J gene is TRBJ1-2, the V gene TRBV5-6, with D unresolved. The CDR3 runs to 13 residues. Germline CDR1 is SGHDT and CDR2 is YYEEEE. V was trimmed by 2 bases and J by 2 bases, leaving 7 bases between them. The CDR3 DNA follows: TGTGCCAGCAGCTTACGGAGGAACTATGGCTACACCTTC. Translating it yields CASSLRRNYGYTF.

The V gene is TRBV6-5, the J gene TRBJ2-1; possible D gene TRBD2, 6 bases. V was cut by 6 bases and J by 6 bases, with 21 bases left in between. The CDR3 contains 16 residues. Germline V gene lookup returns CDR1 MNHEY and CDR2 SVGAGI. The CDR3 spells CASRRPRDSEGNEQFF. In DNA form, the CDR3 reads TGTGCCAGCAGGCGCCCCCGGGACTCAGAGGGCAATGAGCAGTTCTTC.

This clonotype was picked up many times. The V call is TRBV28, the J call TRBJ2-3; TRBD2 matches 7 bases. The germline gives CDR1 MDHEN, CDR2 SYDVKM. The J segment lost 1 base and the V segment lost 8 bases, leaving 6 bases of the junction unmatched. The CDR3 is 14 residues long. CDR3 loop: CASRGVVGTDTQYF. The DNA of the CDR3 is TGTGCCAGCCGGGGGGTCGTGGGCACAGATACGCAGTATTTT.